The 22 T cell receptor beta chains listed next were all sequenced from one sample in a study of cytomegalovirus exposure and HLA in healthy donors. Sequenced by immunoSEQ multiplex PCR; TCRdb stores in-frame clones only, minus some. The data show roughly 180,000 clones, with around nine tenths seen just once and around 7.2% held by the top ten. The specimen was PBMCs. These receptors were collected from a man aged 25-45 years in good health and CMV-seropositive.

The rearrangement links TRBV18 to TRBJ2-3; 9 bases are a match to TRBD1. V trimming: 4 bases; J trimming: 4 bases; junction bases outside the gene matches: 12. This CDR3 spans 17 amino acids. The V gene's germline CDR1 is KGHSH and CDR2 LQKENI. The chain's CDR3 is CASSRRRDRDLPDTQYF. CDR3 DNA sequence: TGTGCCAGCTCACGTCGGCGGGACAGGGATCTTCCAGATACGCAGTATTTT. Together with reference TRBV18 and TRBJ2-3, the CDR3 gives the full variable domain: NAGVMQNPRHLVRRRGQEARLRCSPMKGHSHVYWYRQLPEEGLKFMVYLQKENIIDESGMPKERFSAEFPKEGPSILRIQQVVRGDSAAYFCASSRRRDRDLPDTQYFGPGTRLTVL.

The rearrangement links TRBV6-5 to TRBJ2-7; 9 positions match TRBD2. Germline V gene lookup returns CDR1 MNHEY and CDR2 SVGAGI. The V segment lost 4 bases and the J segment 1 base; nucleotides outside the gene matches: 2. The CDR3 length is 14 residues. CDR3 loop: CASSSLAGSYEQYF. CDR3 DNA sequence: TGTGCCAGCAGTTCGCTAGCGGGGTCCTACGAGCAGTACTTC.

V is TRBV7-9 and J is TRBJ1-4; D remains unclear. Germline V gives CDR1 SEHNR, CDR2 FQNEAQ (reference sequence). The V gene lost 5 bases and the J gene lost 8 bases, with 12 bases spanning the gap. The CDR3 is 13 residues long. CDR3 loop: CASSVRPGEKLFF. CDR3 in DNA: TGTGCCAGCAGCGTCAGGCCGGGGGAAAAACTGTTTTTT.

V gene TRBV5-6 combines with J gene TRBJ2-7; tentatively, D is TRBD2 (6 bases). This CDR3 is 14 amino acids long. Looked up from germline, CDR1 is SGHDT and CDR2 is YYEEEE. Trimming cost V 0 bases and J 3 bases, with 10 bases left between them. As DNA, the CDR3 is TGTGCCAGCAGCTTGGGGGACTCCTTCTACGAGCAGTACTTC. This gives the protein CASSLGDSFYEQYF. Using reference TRBV5-6 and TRBJ2-7 for the parts outside the CDR3, the full variable domain is DAGVTQSPTHLIKTRGQQVTLRCSPKSGHDTVSWYQQALGQGPQFIFQYYEEEERQRGNFPDRFSGHQFPNYSSELNVNALLLGDSALYLCASSLGDSFYEQYFGPGTRLTVT.

This rearrangement joins TRBV9 to TRBJ2-7, with D tentatively TRBD2 (6 bases). The germline V gene has CDR1 SGDLS and CDR2 YYNGEE. This CDR3 has 14 residues. V was cut by 0 bases and J by 4 bases, with 11 bases left in between. The CDR3 spells CASSVDAGRYEQYF. The CDR3 DNA is TGTGCCAGCAGCGTAGATGCAGGGAGGTACGAGCAGTACTTC.

In this sample, this clone turned up a few times. V usage is TRBV2 and J usage is TRBJ2-3, with D possibly matching TRBD1 (5 bases). The CDR3 is made up of 14 amino acids. Germline V gene lookup returns CDR1 SNHLY and CDR2 FYNNEI. Trimming took 6 bases from V and 4 from J, leaving 14 bases between them. CDR3 bases: TGTGCCAGCAGGGCAGTTGGGGCCGCAGATACGCAGTATTTT. This gives the protein CASRAVGAADTQYF.

This chain links TRBV6-1 with TRBJ1-1; possible D gene TRBD1, 6 bases. Germline V gene data show CDR1 as MNHNS and CDR2 as SASEGT. The germline V and J ends were trimmed by 4 bases and 0 bases, with 9 bases remaining between them. The CDR3 consists of 14 residues. The CDR3 spells CASSVDRMNTEAFF. The CDR3, as DNA: TGTGCCAGCAGTGTTGACAGGATGAACACTGAAGCTTTCTTT.

The CDR3 is CASSLGTVSYEQYF. The CDR3 DNA reads as TGCGCCAGCAGCTTGGGGACCGTCTCCTACGAGCAGTACTTC. The chain joins TRBV5-1 to TRBJ2-7; D remains unclear. Between the trimmed V and J ends, which lost 0 bases and 0 bases, there was a span of 7 bases. The CDR3 has 14 amino acids. The germline gives CDR1 SGHRS, CDR2 YFSETQ.

V and J are TRBV6-5 and TRBJ1-4; TRBD1 agrees at 8 bases. With V trimmed by 4 bases and J by 5 bases, 9 bases remained unmatched. The CDR3 is made up of 16 amino acids. Germline CDR1 is MNHEY and CDR2 is SVGAGI. CDR3 loop: CASSSPRTGRNEKLFF. The CDR3 DNA reads TGTGCCAGCAGTTCACCGAGGACAGGGAGGAATGAAAAACTGTTTTTT.

V gene TRBV10-3 combines with J gene TRBJ1-1, with D perhaps matching TRBD1 (6 bases). This CDR3 has 14 residues. Germline V CDR1 and CDR2: ENHRY, SYGVKD. Trimming took 4 bases from V and 0 from J, leaving 9 bases between them. CDR3 region: CAISAGHMNTEAFF. Here the CDR3 DNA reads TGTGCCATCAGTGCGGGACATATGAACACTGAAGCTTTCTTT.

The V and J genes are TRBV15 and TRBJ1-4, with 8 bases that match TRBD1. This CDR3 comprises 18 residues. V was pared by 0 bases and J by 3 bases, with 9 bases of the junction left unmatched. Germline loops: CDR1 LNHNV, CDR2 YYDKDF (reference sequence). CDR3 sequence: CATSRDGVRGPSNEKLFF. CDR3 sequence (DNA): TGTGCCACCAGCAGAGATGGGGTCAGGGGGCCCTCTAATGAAAAACTGTTTTTT.

The genes are TRBV7-2 and TRBJ2-7; either TRBD1 or TRBD2 may supply D (6 bases each). The V gene lost 6 bases and the J gene lost 0 bases, with 15 bases spanning the gap. CDR1 and CDR2 from the germline V gene are SGHTA and FQGNSA. The CDR3 spans 15 residues. CDR3 residues: CASSPGAYVSYEQYF. The CDR3 DNA follows: TGTGCCAGCAGTCCGGGGGCCTATGTCTCCTACGAGCAGTACTTC.

The rearrangement links TRBV14 to TRBJ2-7; D is ambiguous. Trimming pared 1 base from V and 2 bases from J, leaving 15 bases between. There are 16 residues in the CDR3. Germline CDR1 and CDR2: SGHDN and FVKESK. The CDR3 DNA reads TGTGCCAGCAGCCAAGGAGCCGTTCTTGCCCCCTACGAGCAGTACTTC. Amino acids: CASSQGAVLAPYEQYF.

This clone was picked up a small number of times. The V gene is TRBV5-1, the J gene TRBJ2-2, with a possible D match to TRBD1 (6 bases). The CDR3 loop spans 14 amino acids. Germline-derived CDR1 and CDR2 are SGHRS and YFSETQ. V was clipped by 4 bases and J by 1 base, with 8 bases between them. For the CDR3, the DNA is TGCGCCAGCAGCCAGACAGGGAACACCGGGGAGCTGTTTTTT. Its translation: CASSQTGNTGELFF.

The chain joins TRBV6-5 to TRBJ1-2, with D perhaps matching TRBD1 (5 bases). V lost 2 bases and J lost 4, with 11 bases in between. Germline CDR1 is MNHEY and CDR2 is SVGAGI. The CDR3 has 14 residues. This CDR3 is CASSYVGGAYGYTF. CDR3 in DNA: TGTGCCAGCAGTTACGTCGGGGGAGCCTATGGCTACACCTTC.

This chain joins TRBV7-2 and TRBJ1-2, with D uncertain. Germline V lookup: CDR1 SGHTA, CDR2 FQGNSA. The V end was cut by 7 bases, the J end by 5 bases, with 23 bases between. The CDR3 spans 16 residues. The DNA of the CDR3 is TGTGCCAGCAACCCGTCGGGTAGCATCGCGTCTTATGGCTACACCTTC. It is translated as CASNPSGSIASYGYTF.

CDR3 sequence: CASSPASGRSYEQYF. CDR3 DNA sequence: TGCGCCAGCAGCCCTGCTAGCGGGCGTTCCTACGAGCAGTACTTC. The chain couples TRBV5-1 to TRBJ2-7, with 8 bases lining up with TRBD2. V was pared by 4 bases and J by 1 base, with 7 bases of the junction left unmatched. Germline CDR1 is SGHRS and CDR2 is YFSETQ. This CDR3 has 15 amino acids.

The chain is built from TRBV28 and TRBJ2-7, with D perhaps being TRBD1 or TRBD2 (5 bases each). The CDR3 runs to 14 residues. V lost 7 bases and J 5 bases, leaving 18 bases between the germline ends. Per germline, CDR1 MDHEN and CDR2 SYDVKM. The CDR3 loop is CASMRASWGNEQYF. The DNA for the CDR3 is TGTGCCAGCATGCGGGCTAGCTGGGGGAACGAGCAGTACTTC.

The chain combines TRBV6-6 with TRBJ1-5; D uncertain. V was shortened by 9 bases and J by 7 bases, with 13 bases between the two germline ends. The CDR3 has 12 residues. Per the germline V gene, CDR1 is MNHNY and CDR2 is SVGAGI (reference sequence). The CDR3: CASSGSGQPQHF. CDR3 sequence (DNA): TGTGCCAGTAGCGGATCAGGACAGCCCCAGCATTTT.

This chain's CDR3 is CASSPGLSNQPQHF. The CDR3 DNA reads TGTGCCAGCAGCCCCGGACTGAGCAATCAGCCCCAGCATTTT. V gene TRBV21-1 combines with J gene TRBJ1-5. TRBV21-1 is classified as a pseudogene. This CDR3 is built from 14 residues.

The chain recombines TRBV19 with TRBJ2-7, with 8 bases fitting TRBD1. The germline V gene has CDR1 LNHDA and CDR2 SQIVND (reference sequence). CDR3 length equals 14 residues. V lost 5 bases and J lost 2; bases outside the gene matches: 5. CDR3 DNA: TGTGCCAGTAGTCCTGACAGGGGTGCCTACGAGCAGTACTTC. The encoded protein is CASSPDRGAYEQYF. The whole variable domain, remainder taken from reference TRBV19 and TRBJ2-7, is DGGITQSPKYLFRKEGQNVTLSCEQNLNHDAMYWYRQDPGQGLRLIYYSQIVNDFQKGDIAEGYSVSREKKESFPLTVTSAQKNPTAFYLCASSPDRGAYEQYFGPGTRLTVT.

The chain links TRBV5-1 to TRBJ1-4; no firm D call. Trimming took 0 bases from V and 4 from J, leaving 7 bases between them. CDR3 length equals 14 residues. Germline CDR1 reads SGHRS; CDR2 reads YFSETQ. For the CDR3, the DNA is TGCGCCAGCAGCTTGGGGGGTAGTAATGAAAAACTGTTTTTT. Encoded protein: CASSLGGSNEKLFF.